This T cell receptor beta chain comes out of a study of blood T cell repertoires in COVID-19. Study at large: COVID-19 samples collected from the United States, Italy and Spain covered acute and convalescent phases. PBMCs, B-cell-depleted T cells, or T cells were the source of the cDNA or gDNA that made up the material.

As originally analysed: Reference gene primer amplification gave nucleated cell count estimates. Sequencing was performed with immunoSEQ multiplex PCR; in TCRdb, only in-frame clones are kept and a portion is missing. The DNA gave D and trimming, while V, J and clone size come from that table. The repertoire consists of approximately 300,000 clones, with more than 75% occurring once and the leading ten covering around 1.5%. Germline V lookup: CDR1 SGHAT, CDR2 FQNNGV. V was cut by 0 bases and J by 8 bases, with 19 bases left in between. CDR3 length equals 17 residues. This clonotype originated in a woman in her forties or fifties with acute or convalescent COVID-19. Sequencing was carried out using peripheral blood. V gene TRBV11-2 combines with J gene TRBJ1-4; no reliable D call. CDR3 sequence (DNA): TGTGCCAGCAGCTTAGAACCAGCGAGGGTCTTTCGAGAAAAACTGTTTTTT. It translates to CASSLEPARVFREKLFF. The full variable domain, completed using reference TRBV11-2 and TRBJ1-4, is EAGVAQSPRYKIIEKRQSVAFWCNPISGHATLYWYQQILGQGPKLLIQFQNNGVVDDSQLPKDRFSAERLKGVDSTLKIQPAKLEDSAVYLCASSLEPARVFREKLFFGSGTQLSVL.